This T cell receptor (beta chain) was identified during a study of cytomegalovirus exposure and HLA in healthy donors. Vbeta (60) and Jbeta (13) primers were used in the PCR. Generated by immunoSEQ multiplex PCR, the TCRdb table keeps only in-frame clones and is missing some. The repertoire holds under 200,000 clones, with approximately 88% as singletons. There are a few counts of this clone. CDR3 length equals 14 residues. V lost 7 bases to trimming and J lost 6 bases, with 18 bases between them. The V gene's germline CDR1 is MNHEY and CDR2 SMNVEV (reference sequence). The V and J genes are TRBV27 and TRBJ1-1; D is perhaps TRBD1 (6 bases). Sequencing input: PBMCs. The clonotype was recovered from a woman in her forties or fifties in good health and CMV-seropositive. The CDR3 DNA reads TGTGCCAGCAACGGCCGGGACAATCTATCTGAAGCTTTCTTT. This gives the protein CASNGRDNLSEAFF.